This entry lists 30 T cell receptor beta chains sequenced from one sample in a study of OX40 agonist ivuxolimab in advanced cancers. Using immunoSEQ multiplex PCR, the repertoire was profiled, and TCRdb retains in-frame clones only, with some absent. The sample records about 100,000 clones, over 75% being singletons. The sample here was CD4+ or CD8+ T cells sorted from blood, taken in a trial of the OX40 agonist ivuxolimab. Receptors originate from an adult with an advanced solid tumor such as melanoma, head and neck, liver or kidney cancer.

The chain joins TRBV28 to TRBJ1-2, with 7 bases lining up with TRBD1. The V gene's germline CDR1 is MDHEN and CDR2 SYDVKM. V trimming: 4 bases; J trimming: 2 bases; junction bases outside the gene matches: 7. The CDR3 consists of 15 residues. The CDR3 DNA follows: TGTGCCAGCAGTTCTTTACAGGGGAAGAACTATGGCTACACCTTC. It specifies CASSSLQGKNYGYTF.

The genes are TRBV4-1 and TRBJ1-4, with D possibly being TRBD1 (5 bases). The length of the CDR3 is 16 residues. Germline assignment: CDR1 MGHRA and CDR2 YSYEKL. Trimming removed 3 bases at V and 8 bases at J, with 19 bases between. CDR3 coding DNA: TGCGCCAGCAGCCAGGGTAGGGGCCCCAAGGGGGAAAAACTGTTTTTT. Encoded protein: CASSQGRGPKGEKLFF.

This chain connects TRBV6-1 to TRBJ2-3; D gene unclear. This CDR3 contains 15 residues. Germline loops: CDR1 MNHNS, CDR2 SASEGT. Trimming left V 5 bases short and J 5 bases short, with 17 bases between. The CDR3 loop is CASSPRSYSLDTQYF. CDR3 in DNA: TGTGCCAGCAGTCCCCGCTCCTACAGTTTAGATACGCAGTATTTT.

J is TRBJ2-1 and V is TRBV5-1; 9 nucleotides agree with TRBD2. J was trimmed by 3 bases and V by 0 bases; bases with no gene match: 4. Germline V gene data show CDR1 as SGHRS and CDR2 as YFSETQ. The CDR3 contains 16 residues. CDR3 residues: CASSLGNSGSYNEQFF. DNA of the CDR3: TGCGCCAGCAGCTTGGGTAATAGCGGGAGCTACAATGAGCAGTTCTTC.

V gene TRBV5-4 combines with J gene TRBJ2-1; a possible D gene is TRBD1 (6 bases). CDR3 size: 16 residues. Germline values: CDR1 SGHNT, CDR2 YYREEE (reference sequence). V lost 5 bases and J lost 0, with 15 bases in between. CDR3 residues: CASSYGRGGSYNEQFF. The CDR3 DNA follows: TGTGCCAGCAGTTACGGACGAGGGGGCTCCTACAATGAGCAGTTCTTC.

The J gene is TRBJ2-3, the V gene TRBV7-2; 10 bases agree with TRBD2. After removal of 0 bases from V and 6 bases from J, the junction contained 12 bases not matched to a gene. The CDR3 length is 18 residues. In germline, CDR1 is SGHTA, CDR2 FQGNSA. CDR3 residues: CASSLASGAGGPGDTQYF. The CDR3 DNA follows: TGTGCCAGCAGCTTAGCGTCCGGAGCGGGAGGGCCTGGGGATACGCAGTATTTT.

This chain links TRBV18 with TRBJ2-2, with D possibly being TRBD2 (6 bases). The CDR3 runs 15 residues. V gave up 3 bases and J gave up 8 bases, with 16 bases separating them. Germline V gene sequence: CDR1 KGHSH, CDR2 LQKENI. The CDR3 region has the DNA TGTGCCAGCTCACCCAGCGGGTCCGCACAAGGGGAGCTGTTTTTT. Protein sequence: CASSPSGSAQGELFF.

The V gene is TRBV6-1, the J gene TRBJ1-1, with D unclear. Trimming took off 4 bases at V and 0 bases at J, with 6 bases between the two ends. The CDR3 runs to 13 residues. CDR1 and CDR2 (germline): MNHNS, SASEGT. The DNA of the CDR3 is TGTGCCAGCAGTGTAACAATGAACACTGAAGCTTTCTTT. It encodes CASSVTMNTEAFF.

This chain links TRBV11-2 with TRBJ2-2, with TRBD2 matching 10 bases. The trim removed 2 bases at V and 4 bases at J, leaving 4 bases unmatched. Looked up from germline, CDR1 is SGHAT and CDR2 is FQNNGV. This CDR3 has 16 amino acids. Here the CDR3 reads CASSLTSGIVTGELFF. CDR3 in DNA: TGTGCCAGCAGCTTAACTAGCGGGATTGTCACCGGGGAGCTGTTTTTT.

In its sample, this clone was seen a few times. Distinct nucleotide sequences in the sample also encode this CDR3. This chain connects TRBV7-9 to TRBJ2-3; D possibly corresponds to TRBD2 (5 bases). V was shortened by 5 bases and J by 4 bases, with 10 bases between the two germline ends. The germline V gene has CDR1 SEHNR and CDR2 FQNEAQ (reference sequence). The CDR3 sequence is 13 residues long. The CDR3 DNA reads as TGTGCCAGCAGCCCCCGCGGGCCAGATACGCAGTATTTT. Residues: CASSPRGPDTQYF.

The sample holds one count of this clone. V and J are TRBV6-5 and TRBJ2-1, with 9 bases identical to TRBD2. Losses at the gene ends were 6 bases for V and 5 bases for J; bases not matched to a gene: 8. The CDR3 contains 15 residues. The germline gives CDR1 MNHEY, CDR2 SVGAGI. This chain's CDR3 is CASSPGTSKDNEQFF. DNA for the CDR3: TGTGCCAGCAGCCCCGGGACTAGCAAGGACAATGAGCAGTTCTTC.

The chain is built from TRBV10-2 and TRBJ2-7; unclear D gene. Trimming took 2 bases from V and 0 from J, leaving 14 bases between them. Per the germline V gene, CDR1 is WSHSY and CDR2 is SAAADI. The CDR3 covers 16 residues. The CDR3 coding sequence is TGCGCCAGCAGTGAGATCGGCGCACCAATCTCCTACGAGCAGTACTTC. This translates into CASSEIGAPISYEQYF.

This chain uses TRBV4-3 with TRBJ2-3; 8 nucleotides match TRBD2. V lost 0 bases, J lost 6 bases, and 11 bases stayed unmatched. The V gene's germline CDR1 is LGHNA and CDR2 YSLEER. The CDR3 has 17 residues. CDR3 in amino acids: CASSQEAAISGMDTQYF. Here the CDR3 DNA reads TGCGCCAGCAGCCAAGAGGCGGCGATTAGCGGGATGGATACGCAGTATTTT.

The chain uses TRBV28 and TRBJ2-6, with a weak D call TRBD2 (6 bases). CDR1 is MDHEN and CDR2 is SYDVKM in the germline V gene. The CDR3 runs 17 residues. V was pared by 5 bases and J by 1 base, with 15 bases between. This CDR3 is CASSAHLGGSGANVLTF. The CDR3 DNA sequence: TGTGCCAGCAGTGCACACCTCGGGGGATCTGGGGCCAACGTCCTGACTTTC.

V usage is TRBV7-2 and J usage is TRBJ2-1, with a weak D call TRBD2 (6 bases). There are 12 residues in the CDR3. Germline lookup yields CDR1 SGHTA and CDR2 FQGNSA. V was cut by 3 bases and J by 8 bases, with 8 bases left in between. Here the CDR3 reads CASSLGGYEQFF. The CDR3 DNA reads TGTGCCAGCAGCTTGGGAGGCTATGAGCAGTTCTTC.

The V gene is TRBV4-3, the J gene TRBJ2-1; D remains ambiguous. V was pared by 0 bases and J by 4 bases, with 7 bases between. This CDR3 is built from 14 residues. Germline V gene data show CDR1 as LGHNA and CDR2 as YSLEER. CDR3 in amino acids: CASSQERSYNEQFF. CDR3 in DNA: TGCGCCAGCAGCCAAGAGAGGAGTTACAATGAGCAGTTCTTC.

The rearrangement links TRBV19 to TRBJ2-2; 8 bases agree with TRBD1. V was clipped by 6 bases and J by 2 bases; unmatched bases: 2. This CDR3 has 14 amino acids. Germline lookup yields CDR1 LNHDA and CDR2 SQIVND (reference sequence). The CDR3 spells CASRAGGNTGELFF. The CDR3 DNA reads TGTGCCAGTAGGGCAGGGGGCAACACCGGGGAGCTGTTTTTT. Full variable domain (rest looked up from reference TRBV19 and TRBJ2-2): DGGITQSPKYLFRKEGQNVTLSCEQNLNHDAMYWYRQDPGQGLRLIYYSQIVNDFQKGDIAEGYSVSREKKESFPLTVTSAQKNPTAFYLCASRAGGNTGELFFGEGSRLTVL.

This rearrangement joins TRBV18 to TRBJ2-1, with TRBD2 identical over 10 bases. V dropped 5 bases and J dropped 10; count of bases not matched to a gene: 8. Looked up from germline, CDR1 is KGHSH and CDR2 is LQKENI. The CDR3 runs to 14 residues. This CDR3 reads CASSSSGAGGEQFF. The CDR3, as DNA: TGTGCCAGCTCATCCTCCGGAGCGGGAGGGGAGCAGTTCTTC.

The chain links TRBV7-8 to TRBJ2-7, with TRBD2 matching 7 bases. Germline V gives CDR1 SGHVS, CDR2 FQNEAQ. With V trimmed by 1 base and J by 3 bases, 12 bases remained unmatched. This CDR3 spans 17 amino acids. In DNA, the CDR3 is TGTGCCAGCAGCTTAGAAGCGGGAAGGGTCTCCTACTACGAGCAGTACTTC. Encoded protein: CASSLEAGRVSYYEQYF.

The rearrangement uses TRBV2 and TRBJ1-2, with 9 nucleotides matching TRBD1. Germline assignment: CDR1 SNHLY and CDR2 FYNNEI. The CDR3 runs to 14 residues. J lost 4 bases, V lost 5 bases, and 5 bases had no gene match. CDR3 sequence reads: CASSTGTGTYGYTF. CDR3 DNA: TGTGCCAGCAGTACCGGGACAGGGACCTATGGCTACACCTTC.

CDR3 amino acids: CAISEKTSGTRQEQYF. CDR3 coding DNA: TGTGCCATCAGTGAAAAGACTAGCGGGACTCGGCAGGAGCAGTACTTC. J is TRBJ2-7 and V is TRBV10-3; TRBD2 matches at 11 bases. The V gene's germline CDR1 is ENHRY and CDR2 SYGVKD. The CDR3 runs to 16 residues. With V trimmed by 3 bases and J by 7 bases, 11 bases remained unmatched.

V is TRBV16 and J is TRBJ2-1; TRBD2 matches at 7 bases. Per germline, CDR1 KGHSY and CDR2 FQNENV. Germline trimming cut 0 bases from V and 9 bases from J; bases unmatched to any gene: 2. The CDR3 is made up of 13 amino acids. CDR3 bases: TGTGCCAGCAGCCAATCCTCTAGCGGTGAGCAGTTCTTC. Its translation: CASSQSSSGEQFF.

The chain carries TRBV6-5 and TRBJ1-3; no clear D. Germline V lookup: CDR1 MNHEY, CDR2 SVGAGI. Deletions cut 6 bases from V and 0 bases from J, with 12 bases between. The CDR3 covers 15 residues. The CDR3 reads CASRRTGSSGNTIYF. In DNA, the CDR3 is TGTGCCAGCAGGAGGACCGGAAGCTCTGGAAACACCATATATTTT.

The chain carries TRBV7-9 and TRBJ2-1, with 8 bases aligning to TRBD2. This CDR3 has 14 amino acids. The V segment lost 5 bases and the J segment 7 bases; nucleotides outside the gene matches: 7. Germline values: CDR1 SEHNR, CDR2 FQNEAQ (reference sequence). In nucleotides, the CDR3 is TGTGCCAGCAGCCACAGCGGGAGTGGAAATGAGCAGTTCTTC. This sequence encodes CASSHSGSGNEQFF.

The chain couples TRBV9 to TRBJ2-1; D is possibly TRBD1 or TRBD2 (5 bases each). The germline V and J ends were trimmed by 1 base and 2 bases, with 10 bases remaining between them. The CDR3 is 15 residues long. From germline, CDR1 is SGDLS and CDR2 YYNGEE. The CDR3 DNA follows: TGTGCCAGCAGCGTAACCCAGGGAGCCTACAATGAGCAGTTCTTC. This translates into CASSVTQGAYNEQFF.

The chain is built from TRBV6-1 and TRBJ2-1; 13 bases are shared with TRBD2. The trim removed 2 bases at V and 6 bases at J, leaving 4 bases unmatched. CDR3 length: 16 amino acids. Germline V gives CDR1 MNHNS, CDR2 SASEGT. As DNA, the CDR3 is TGTGCCAGCAGTGAAAAACTAGCGGGAGGGCCCAATGAGCAGTTCTTC. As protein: CASSEKLAGGPNEQFF.

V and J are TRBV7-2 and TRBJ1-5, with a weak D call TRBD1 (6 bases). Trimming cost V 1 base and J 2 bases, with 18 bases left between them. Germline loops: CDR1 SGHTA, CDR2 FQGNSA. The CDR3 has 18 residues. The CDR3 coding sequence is TGTGCCAGCAGCTTAGGAATCGCCGGGGGCTGGGGCAATCAGCCCCAGCATTTT. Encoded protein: CASSLGIAGGWGNQPQHF.

The CDR3 is CASSKTGRYGYTF. For the CDR3, the DNA is TGTGCCAGCAGTAAGACAGGGCGGTATGGCTACACCTTC. This rearrangement joins TRBV28 to TRBJ1-2, with 7 bases fitting TRBD1. The CDR3 is made up of 13 amino acids. Trimming took 5 bases from V and 5 from J; bases not matched to a gene: 5. Germline V gives CDR1 MDHEN, CDR2 SYDVKM.

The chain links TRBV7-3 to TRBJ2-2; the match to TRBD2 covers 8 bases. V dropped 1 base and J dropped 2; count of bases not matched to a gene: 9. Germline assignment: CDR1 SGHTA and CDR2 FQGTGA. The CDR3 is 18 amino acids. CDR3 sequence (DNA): TGTGCCAGCAGCTTAAGGCCCCCGGGACTAGGTAACACCGGGGAGCTGTTTTTT. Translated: CASSLRPPGLGNTGELFF.

The CDR3 spells CASSRGTGGAGELFF. In DNA, the CDR3 is TGTGCCAGCAGCCGAGGGACAGGGGGCGCCGGGGAGCTGTTTTTT. This chain links TRBV7-2 with TRBJ2-2, with 12 bases fitting TRBD1. The CDR3 is 15 residues long. Germline V gives CDR1 SGHTA, CDR2 FQGNSA. V lost 5 bases to trimming and J lost 6 bases; unmatched junction nucleotides: 4.